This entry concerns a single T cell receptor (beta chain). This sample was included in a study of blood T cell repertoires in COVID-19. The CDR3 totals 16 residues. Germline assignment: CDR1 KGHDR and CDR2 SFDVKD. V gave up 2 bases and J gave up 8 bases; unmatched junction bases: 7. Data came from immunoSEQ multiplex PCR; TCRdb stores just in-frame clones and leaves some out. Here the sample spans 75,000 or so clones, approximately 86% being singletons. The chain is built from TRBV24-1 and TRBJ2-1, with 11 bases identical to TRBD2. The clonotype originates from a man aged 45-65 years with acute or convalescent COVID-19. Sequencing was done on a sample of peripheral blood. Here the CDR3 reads CATSDWISGGADEQFF. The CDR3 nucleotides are TGTGCCACCAGTGATTGGATTAGCGGGGGGGCAGATGAGCAGTTCTTC.